A selection of T cell receptor beta chains follows, all from one sample in a study of blood T cell repertoires in COVID-19. TCRdb keeps only in-frame clones here, not all; method: immunoSEQ multiplex PCR. Of approximately 210,000 clones listed, roughly 86% are singletons. The sample consisted of peripheral blood. The receptors come from a woman in her forties with acute or convalescent COVID-19. CDR3s leave out the opening cysteine and the closing phenylalanine or tryptophan.

V,CDR3
TRBV4-3,ASSQDPGLAVYNEQF
TRBV19,ASSIRPGGGVTNEQF
TRBV12-5,ASGPGQGADGELF
TRBV18,ASSPLDSDNEQF
TRBV5-8,ASSLGTRSSYNEQF
TRBV3-1/TRBV3-2,ASSQALASGGAGADTQY
TRBV5-1,ASSLDSTDEQY
TRBV18,ASSSTTGGNQPQH
TRBV24-1,ATSDYGGREKVLDTGELF
TRBV30,AWSPRQGNTIY